These T cell receptor beta chains were read from a single sample in a study of T cell repertoires in cytomegalovirus infection. MiXCR, applied by TCRdb to the reads, yields one record per CDR3 protein. The sample lists approximately 100,000 distinct CDR3 sequences, more than 20% seen once, with 30% to 40% in the top ten. Sequenced material: CD8+ T cells from PBMCs. These TCRs come from a human donor in good health (CMV status not recorded). Some clones in this sample may be carry-over from other donors' samples. CDR3s include the opening cysteine and the closing phenylalanine or tryptophan. The D gene is left open where the match is weak. Only part of the rows carry a size: once, few, many, or a class if the clone is expanded.

d_call j_call clone_size v_call cdr3_aa cdr3_nt
TRBD1 TRBJ2-7 few TRBV7-9 CASSLESGGNYEQYF TGTGCCAGCAGCTTAGAATCAGGGGGCAACTACGAGCAGTACTTC
TRBD1 TRBJ2-7 many TRBV7-9 CASQMSGQGPLEQYF TGTGCCTCACAAATGTCCGGACAGGGACCCCTCGAGCAGTACTTC
TRBD1 TRBJ1-5 many TRBV7-2 CASSLDRGRDQPQHF TGTGCCAGCAGCTTAGACAGGGGGCGGGATCAGCCCCAGCATTTT
NA TRBJ2-7 NA TRBV11-2 CASGDSTYEQYF TGTGCCAGCGGGGATTCCACCTACGAGCAGTACTTC
TRBD2 TRBJ2-3 NA TRBV19 CASSILAGGPTDTQYF TGTGCCAGTAGTATCCTAGCGGGGGGGCCCACAGATACGCAGTATTTT
TRBD1 TRBJ1-1 many TRBV27 CASSPPPDRGTEAFF TGTGCCAGCAGTCCTCCTCCCGACAGGGGAACTGAAGCTTTCTTT
NA TRBJ1-1 many TRBV7-2 CASSLAGGNTEAFF TGTGCCAGCAGCTTAGCGGGGGGGAACACTGAAGCTTTCTTT
NA TRBJ1-6 NA TRBV28 CASSLGQPVALHF TGTGCCAGCAGTTTGGGCCAGCCAGTTGCCCTCCACTTT
NA TRBJ1-1 NA TRBV9 CASSVARGDSQGTEAFF TGTGCCAGCAGCGTAGCCCGGGGTGACAGCCAGGGGACTGAAGCTTTCTTT
TRBD1 TRBJ1-2 NA TRBV5-6 CASSTGQWPSYTF TGTGCCAGCAGCACGGGACAGTGGCCTAGCTACACCTTC
NA TRBJ2-7 NA TRBV24-1 CATSDGNEQYF TGTGCCACCAGTGATGGTAACGAGCAGTACTTC
NA TRBJ2-7 NA TRBV12-3/TRBV12-4 CASSFGDTSYEQYF TGTGCCAGCAGTTTCGGGGACACCTCCTACGAGCAGTACTTC
NA TRBJ1-1 few TRBV28 CASSPLALDRNTEAFF TGTGCCAGCAGTCCTCTCGCGTTGGACAGGAACACTGAAGCTTTCTTT
TRBD1 TRBJ1-1 many TRBV20-1 CSARAPTGEAFF TGCAGTGCTAGGGCTCCGACAGGGGAAGCTTTCTTT
NA TRBJ2-7 medium-sized TRBV6-1 CASSAGYEQYF TGTGCCAGCAGCGCTGGCTACGAGCAGTACTTC
TRBD2 TRBJ2-7 few TRBV4-3 CASSQDRAGPYEQYF TGCGCCAGCAGCCAAGATCGAGCGGGACCCTACGAGCAGTACTTC
TRBD1 TRBJ2-7 NA TRBV4-3 CASSHRQGSYEQYF TGCGCCAGCAGCCACAGACAGGGATCCTACGAGCAGTACTTC
TRBD1 TRBJ1-5 NA TRBV9 CASSGQGISNQPQHF TGTGCCAGCAGCGGACAGGGGATAAGCAATCAGCCCCAGCATTTT
NA TRBJ1-2 NA TRBV28 CASSLSEDLYGYTF TGTGCCAGCAGTTTATCTGAGGACTTATATGGCTACACCTTC
TRBD1 TRBJ2-2 NA TRBV7-3 CASSLSGGGTGELFF TGTGCCAGCAGCTTATCAGGGGGCGGCACCGGGGAGCTGTTTTTT
TRBD2 TRBJ2-2 many TRBV20-1 CSARDRGGLADPQTAAGELFF TGCAGTGCTAGAGATCGGGGTGGACTAGCGGATCCACAAACTGCGGCCGGGGAGCTGTTTTTT
NA TRBJ2-5 NA TRBV20-1 CSARALRAIQETQYF TGCAGTGCTAGAGCCCTTAGAGCCATCCAAGAGACCCAGTACTTC
TRBD2 TRBJ2-5 NA TRBV6-5 CASSLTRDYSGDETQYF TGTGCCAGCAGTTTAACCCGGGACTATTCAGGAGATGAGACCCAGTACTTC
TRBD1 TRBJ1-2 NA TRBV7-4 CASSLQGADGYTF TGTGCCAGCAGCCTACAGGGGGCGGATGGCTACACCTTC
NA TRBJ2-1 few TRBV14 CASSQDLTGPGNEQFF TGTGCCAGCAGCCAAGACCTGACGGGACCTGGGAATGAGCAGTTCTTC
TRBD2 TRBJ2-3 few TRBV19 CASSLRGASTDTQYF TGTGCCAGTAGCTTGCGGGGGGCGAGCACAGATACGCAGTATTTT
NA TRBJ1-1 NA TRBV18 CASSPLDRNTEAFF TGTGCCAGCTCACCACTGGACAGGAACACTGAAGCTTTCTTT
NA TRBJ2-2 NA TRBV9 CASSVGGAKTGELFF TGTGCCAGCAGCGTAGGGGGGGCCAAGACCGGGGAGCTGTTTTTT
TRBD1 TRBJ1-2 NA TRBV19 CASSIAAGGVYGYTF TGTGCCAGTAGTATAGCGGCAGGGGGAGTCTATGGCTACACCTTC
NA TRBJ2-5 once TRBV9 CASRPSLEETQYF TGTGCCAGCAGGCCGAGCTTGGAAGAGACCCAGTACTTC
NA TRBJ1-1 once TRBV5-1 CASSLKNTEAFF TGCGCCAGCAGCTTGAAGAACACTGAAGCTTTCTTT
TRBD2 TRBJ2-3 NA TRBV2 CASSANSGGSLTDTQYF TGTGCCAGCAGTGCCAATAGCGGGGGATCCCTCACAGATACGCAGTATTTT
NA TRBJ1-1 NA TRBV7-9 CASQALPTEAFF TGTGCCAGCCAAGCACTCCCCACTGAAGCTTTCTTT
NA TRBJ1-5 NA TRBV6-1 CASSELGSEGQPQHF TGTGCCAGCAGTGAATTAGGCAGTGAGGGTCAGCCCCAGCATTTT
NA TRBJ1-5 NA TRBV19 CASSMDISMGQPQHF TGTGCCAGTAGTATGGACATTTCAATGGGGCAGCCCCAGCATTTT
NA TRBJ2-7 NA TRBV20-1 CSASQRGNYEQYF TGCAGTGCTAGTCAGAGGGGGAACTACGAGCAGTACTTC
NA TRBJ2-1 NA TRBV9 CASSPASYNEQFF TGTGCCAGCAGCCCCGCATCTTACAATGAGCAGTTCTTC
NA TRBJ1-4 NA TRBV7-9 CASSLDVDEKLFF TGTGCCAGCAGCTTAGACGTGGACGAAAAACTGTTTTTT
NA TRBJ1-5 NA TRBV4-3 CASSQVAGQPSNQPQHF TGCGCCAGCAGCCAAGTGGCCGGACAACCTAGCAATCAGCCCCAGCATTTT
TRBD2 TRBJ2-1 NA TRBV28 CASSRGTSGGASEQFF TGTGCCAGCAGTCGAGGGACTAGCGGGGGGGCGAGTGAGCAGTTCTTC
NA TRBJ1-1 few TRBV20-1 CSARGRETEAFF TGCAGTGCTAGAGGCAGGGAGACTGAAGCTTTCTTT
NA TRBJ2-3 few TRBV28 CASSFRVDTQYF TGTGCCAGCAGTTTCAGGGTAGATACGCAGTATTTT
NA TRBJ2-7 few TRBV10-2 CASRKDLYEQYF TGCGCCAGCAGGAAGGACCTATACGAGCAGTACTTC
TRBD2 TRBJ2-3 many TRBV7-9 CASSLSSGAPSTDTQYF TGTGCCAGCAGCTTAAGTAGCGGGGCACCTAGCACAGATACGCAGTATTTT
NA TRBJ1-1 NA TRBV13 CASSLGLPGLDTEAFF TGTGCCAGCAGCTTAGGCCTTCCTGGGCTGGACACTGAAGCTTTCTTT
NA TRBJ1-1 NA TRBV6-8 CASNKGGLNTEAFF TGTGCCAGCAACAAGGGGGGGTTGAACACTGAAGCTTTCTTT
NA TRBJ2-7 many TRBV7-8 CASSFTYEQYF TGTGCCAGCAGCTTCACCTACGAGCAGTACTTC
NA TRBJ2-1 few TRBV6-2/TRBV6-3 CASSASSDEQFF TGTGCCAGCAGTGCCTCTTCGGATGAGCAGTTCTTC
TRBD2 TRBJ2-7 NA TRBV5-1 CASSLGPVIAGGLTYEQYF TGCGCCAGCAGCCTGGGGCCGGTGATAGCGGGAGGGCTAACCTACGAGCAGTACTTC
NA TRBJ2-1 many TRBV27 CASSSTRLNEQFF TGTGCCAGCAGCTCAACACGGTTAAATGAGCAGTTCTTC
TRBD2 TRBJ2-1 few TRBV6-1 CASSEEASGLRWGSYNEQFF TGTGCCAGCAGTGAAGAGGCTAGCGGACTTAGATGGGGCTCCTACAATGAGCAGTTCTTC
NA TRBJ2-7 NA TRBV7-6 CASSSPKGAYEQYF TGTGCCAGCAGCTCTCCGAAGGGCGCCTACGAGCAGTACTTC
NA TRBJ1-1 many TRBV5-1 CASRQDRAPNTEAFF TGCGCCAGCAGACAAGACAGAGCCCCCAACACTGAAGCTTTCTTT
NA TRBJ1-6 NA TRBV7-2 CASSLAPSPLHF TGTGCCAGCAGCTTAGCCCCTTCACCCCTCCACTTT
TRBD2 TRBJ2-1 NA TRBV20-1 CSAPGLAARYNEQFF TGCAGTGCCCCGGGACTAGCTGCCCGCTACAATGAGCAGTTCTTC